These 8 T cell receptor beta chains share one sample of origin, sequenced in a study of cytomegalovirus exposure and HLA in healthy donors listed by TCRdb under 2017. Library construction relied on the immunoSEQ multiplex PCR assay. The multiplex PCR relied on a mix of 60 forward primers for TCR Vbeta segments and 13 reverse primers for TCR Jbeta segments. As stored in TCRdb, this immuneACCESS dataset retains in-frame rearrangements with V and J assigned. A fraction of the clones does not appear; measured against another copy, unresolved V genes explain less than half of the discrepancy, and the remainder lacks a known reason. The sample profile shows a few hundred thousand clones; around 77% of them were found once. Just under 3% of the sample goes to the ten largest clones. Sequenced sample: PBMCs. Source of these receptors: a woman younger than 45 in good health and CMV-seronegative.

The genes are TRBV10-3 and TRBJ1-6; D might be TRBD1 (5 bases). Looked up from germline, CDR1 is ENHRY and CDR2 is SYGVKD. This CDR3 is built from 17 residues. V lost 0 bases, J lost 9 bases, and 18 bases lay in between. The CDR3 spells CAISESATAAFASPLHF. The CDR3 nucleotides read TGTGCCATCAGTGAGTCGGCGACAGCCGCCTTTGCTTCACCCCTCCACTTT.

This clone showed up just a few times. The genes are TRBV6-7 and TRBJ2-2, with D possibly being TRBD2 (6 bases). TRBV6-7 is noted as an ORF with a role that remains uncertain. CDR3 length equals 15 residues. Trimming left V 4 bases short and J 5 bases short, with 14 bases between. In nucleotides, the CDR3 is TGTGCCAGCAGTTGGCGCGGGACCGGTACCGGGGAGCTGTTTTTT. It specifies CASSWRGTGTGELFF.

The chain combines TRBV5-1 with TRBJ2-3; no clear D. There are 14 residues in the CDR3. Germline-derived CDR1 and CDR2 are SGHRS and YFSETQ. V dropped 1 base and J dropped 1 base, with 7 bases sitting between them. Here the CDR3 DNA reads TGCGCCAGCAGCTTGAACGGAGGCACAGATACGCAGTATTTT. Its protein is CASSLNGGTDTQYF.

V and J are TRBV11-2 and TRBJ2-1; 8 nucleotides match TRBD2. CDR1 and CDR2 (germline): SGHAT, FQNNGV. This CDR3 is built from 13 residues. After removal of 5 bases from V and 9 bases from J, the junction contained 6 bases not matched to a gene. Here the CDR3 DNA reads TGTGCCAGCAGCCAGCGGGAGCTGGGTGAGCAGTTCTTC. It encodes CASSQRELGEQFF. Full variable domain (missing parts from reference TRBV11-2 and TRBJ2-1): EAGVAQSPRYKIIEKRQSVAFWCNPISGHATLYWYQQILGQGPKLLIQFQNNGVVDDSQLPKDRFSAERLKGVDSTLKIQPAKLEDSAVYLCASSQRELGEQFFGPGTRLTVL.

This sequence joins TRBV7-9 and TRBJ2-7; perhaps TRBD2 as D (6 bases). Trimming shortened V by 6 bases and J by 3 bases, and 15 bases separated the two germline ends. The CDR3 is made up of 14 amino acids. Germline V gives CDR1 SEHNR, CDR2 FQNEAQ (reference sequence). CDR3 DNA sequence: TGTGCCAGCAGTTTCGGGACTTCGGGCTACGAGCAGTACTTC. It translates to CASSFGTSGYEQYF. Full variable domain (remainder filled in from reference TRBV7-9 and TRBJ2-7): DTGVSQNPRHKITKRGQNVTFRCDPISEHNRLYWYRQTLGQGPEFLTYFQNEAQLEKSRLLSDRFSAERPKGSFSTLEIQRTEQGDSAMYLCASSFGTSGYEQYFGPGTRLTVT.

This clone was counted once. Here the CDR3 reads CASSRTGANGYTF. CDR3 DNA: TGTGCCAGCAGCAGGACAGGGGCCAATGGCTACACCTTC. The chain employs TRBV7-9 and TRBJ1-2; 9 bases are shared with TRBD1. The CDR3 is made up of 13 amino acids. V shed 5 bases and J 6 bases; nucleotides not matched to a gene: 4. Germline V lookup: CDR1 SEHNR, CDR2 FQNEAQ (reference sequence).

The gene calls are TRBV2 and TRBJ2-2; TRBD2 matches at 8 bases. V lost 7 bases, J lost 5 bases, and 12 bases stayed unmatched. CDR1 SNHLY and CDR2 FYNNEI come from the germline V gene. This CDR3 has 16 residues. For the CDR3, the DNA is TGTGCCAGCAATAAGTTCGGGGGGGCAGGAACCGGGGAGCTGTTTTTT. Encoded protein: CASNKFGGAGTGELFF. Supplemented by reference TRBV2 and TRBJ2-2, the full variable domain reads EPEVTQTPSHQVTQMGQEVILRCVPISNHLYFYWYRQILGQKVEFLVSFYNNEISEKSEIFDDQFSVERPDGSNFTLKIRSTKLEDSAMYFCASNKFGGAGTGELFFGEGSRLTVL.

The gene calls are TRBV29-1 and TRBJ2-5; D is undetermined. The CDR3 loop spans 13 amino acids. Germline loops: CDR1 SQVTM, CDR2 ANQGSEA. Trimming shortened V by 1 base and J by 3 bases, and 9 bases separated the two germline ends. CDR3 in amino acids: CSVEAGQEETQYF. The DNA for the CDR3 is TGCAGCGTTGAAGCCGGTCAGGAAGAGACCCAGTACTTC.